This T cell receptor (beta chain) derives from a study of PD-1 blockade in classical Hodgkin lymphoma. Whole-study context: The study gave patients nivolumab 3 mg/kg intravenously every 2 weeks. Notes on the study in general: By C4D1, diversity of CD4+ TCRs had risen significantly, whereas that of CD8+ TCRs had not. Patients were excluded if nivolumab began under 1 year after ASCT (the autologous transplant). Whoever responded completely had baseline diversity much like that seen in newly diagnosed patients.

A remark on this clone: As yet, its antigen is unknown.

All trial patients relapsed after autologous stem cell transplantation. The data were produced by immunoSEQ multiplex PCR, yet TCRdb's version contains in-frame clones alone and is incomplete. The sample consists of 38,000 or so clones, 87% of them appearing once. This clonotype was sampled from a human donor with classical Hodgkin lymphoma. The sample here was peripheral blood mononuclear cells (PBMCs), taken at baseline.

The CDR3 sequence is CASKPTGGPDGYTF. The CDR3 nucleotides are TGTGCCAGTAAGCCAACAGGCGGCCCGGATGGCTACACCTTC. This sequence joins TRBV6-5 and TRBJ1-2; weak D call: TRBD1 (5 bases). The CDR3 has 14 amino acids. The germline V and J ends were trimmed by 9 bases and 6 bases, with 20 bases remaining between them. Germline V gene lookup returns CDR1 MNHEY and CDR2 SVGAGI.